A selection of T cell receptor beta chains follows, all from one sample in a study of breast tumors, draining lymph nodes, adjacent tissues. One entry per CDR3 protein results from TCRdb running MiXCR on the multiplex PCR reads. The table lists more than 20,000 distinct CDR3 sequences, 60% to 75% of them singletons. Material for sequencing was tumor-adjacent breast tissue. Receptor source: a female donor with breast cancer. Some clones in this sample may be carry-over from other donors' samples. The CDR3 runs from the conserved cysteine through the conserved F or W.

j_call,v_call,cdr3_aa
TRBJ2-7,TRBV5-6,CASSAGQGAYEQYF
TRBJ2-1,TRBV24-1,CATSDWGTGDRNEQFF
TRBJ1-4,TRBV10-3,CAISDTATNEKLFF
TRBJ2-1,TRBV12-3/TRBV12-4,CASSFLGNNEQFF
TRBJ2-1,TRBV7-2,CASSWGLAGGSCNEQFF
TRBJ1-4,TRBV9,CASSERGVGEKLFF
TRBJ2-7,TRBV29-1,CSVDGLAGVREQYF
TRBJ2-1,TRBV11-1,CASSLRVAGLNRRNEQFF
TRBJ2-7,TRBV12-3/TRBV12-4,CASSPGSSREAYEQYF
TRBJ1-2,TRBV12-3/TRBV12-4,CASSLEGGSRGYTF
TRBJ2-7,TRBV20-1,CSARGQGRDEQYF
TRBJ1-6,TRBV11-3,CASSLRFSPLHF
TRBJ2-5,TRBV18,CASSPGELRQETQYF
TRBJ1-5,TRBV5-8,CASSSGRRQPQHF
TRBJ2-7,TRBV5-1,CASSDEGLAGFGYEQYF
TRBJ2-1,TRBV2,CASSEVGGSSYNEQFF
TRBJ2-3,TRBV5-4,CASRGSYTDTQYF
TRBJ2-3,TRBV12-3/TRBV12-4,CASSLAGGDTDTQYF
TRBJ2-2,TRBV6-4,CASSELANGELFF
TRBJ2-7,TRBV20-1,CSASPGQVIDLTHEQYF